This T cell receptor (beta chain) emerged from a study of tumor-infiltrating lymphocytes in primary liver carcinoma. Study results and caveats: Blood's top-250-clone fraction was significantly lower than that of tumors (p = 0.039).

The researchers produced TCR beta cDNA from around 500 ng total RNA with a constant-region primer. Slightly modified ARM-PCR with three nested multiplex PCR rounds yielded TCR beta libraries. The opening two PCR rounds, about 11 cycles each, paired TRBV1-TRBV30 forward primers with a C-beta reverse primer. TCRdb called the multiplex PCR reads again in MiXCR, with one record for every CDR3 protein. The sample carries 100,000 to 150,000 distinct CDR3 sequences, around 62% recorded once. As for this clonotype: What it binds is not known.

The CDR3 covers 15 residues. Per the germline V gene, CDR1 is SGHRS and CDR2 is YFSETQ. The germline V and J ends were trimmed by 1 base and 6 bases, with 14 bases remaining between them. The approximately 17-32 mg bulk tissue piece was not sorted before simultaneous RNA and DNA extraction. The TCR was taken from a woman in her sixties with primary liver carcinoma and hepatitis B virus infection. The specimen sequenced was liver tumor tissue from sampling region 1. This sample's subset: tumor region T1, superior pole. V usage is TRBV5-1 and J usage is TRBJ2-1; D uncertain. The CDR3 spells CASSLRGSMSNEQFF. CDR3 sequence (DNA): TGCGCCAGCAGCTTGCGCGGCAGCATGAGCAATGAGCAGTTCTTC.